The 14 T cell receptor beta chains below were found in one sample sequenced in a study of OX40 agonist ivuxolimab in advanced cancers. Assay: immunoSEQ multiplex PCR; the TCRdb copy retains only in-frame clones and omits some. The sample holds over 75,000 clones, around 88% seen once. This specimen was CD4+ or CD8+ T cells sorted from blood, taken in a trial of the OX40 agonist ivuxolimab. These receptors originate from an adult with an advanced solid tumor such as melanoma, head and neck, liver or kidney cancer.

This rearrangement joins TRBV4-2 to TRBJ1-1, with D perhaps matching TRBD1 (6 bases). The CDR3 totals 14 residues. Germline V gives CDR1 LGHNA, CDR2 YNFKEQ. V was pared by 4 bases and J by 1 base, with 10 bases between. CDR3 in amino acids: CASSRGQQNTEAFF. CDR3 in DNA: TGTGCCAGCAGCCGAGGACAGCAGAACACTGAAGCTTTCTTT.

This sequence joins TRBV19 and TRBJ2-1; D possibly corresponds to TRBD1 (5 bases). CDR3 length: 14 residues. Trimming took off 5 bases at V and 8 bases at J, with 16 bases between the two ends. Looked up from germline, CDR1 is LNHDA and CDR2 is SQIVND (reference sequence). Written as DNA, the CDR3 is TGTGCCAGTAGTCCAAACACCCAGGGCTATGAGCAGTTCTTC. Its protein product is CASSPNTQGYEQFF.

V gene TRBV5-5 combines with J gene TRBJ2-5; 8 nucleotides align to TRBD1. J lost 0 bases, V lost 6 bases, and 7 bases had no gene match. The CDR3 has 15 amino acids. Looked up from germline, CDR1 is SGHKS and CDR2 is YYEKEE (reference sequence). The CDR3 DNA is TGTGCCAGCATCGAGGCGGGACAGGACCAAGAGACCCAGTACTTC. It translates to CASIEAGQDQETQYF.

V is TRBV7-9 and J is TRBJ2-3, with D possibly TRBD1 on 7 matching bases. The CDR3 contains 16 residues. Trimming took 5 bases from V and 0 from J, leaving 15 bases between them. The germline V gene has CDR1 SEHNR and CDR2 FQNEAQ (reference sequence). CDR3 sequence: CASSPPTGRSTDTQYF. The CDR3 coding sequence is TGTGCCAGCAGCCCCCCGACAGGGAGGAGCACAGATACGCAGTATTTT.

V and J are TRBV9 and TRBJ1-1; no firm D call. Germline CDR1 and CDR2: SGDLS and YYNGEE. V was shortened by 4 bases and J by 4 bases, with 14 bases between the two germline ends. The CDR3 consists of 14 residues. DNA of the CDR3: TGTGCCAGCAGCCCCGAGACCTGGAGCACTGAAGCTTTCTTT. It is translated as CASSPETWSTEAFF.

The rearrangement joins TRBV5-6 to TRBJ2-7; 7 bases agree with TRBD1. V lost 1 base to trimming and J lost 3 bases; unmatched junction nucleotides: 4. Germline lookup yields CDR1 SGHDT and CDR2 YYEEEE. The CDR3 is made up of 14 amino acids. CDR3: CASSLRDRDYEQYF. The DNA for the CDR3 is TGTGCCAGCAGCTTGAGGGACAGAGACTACGAGCAGTACTTC.

The chain combines TRBV5-1 with TRBJ1-6; tentative D call: TRBD1 (6 bases). V shed 0 bases and J shed 7 bases, with 17 bases lying between them. The CDR3 sequence is 17 residues long. The germline V gene has CDR1 SGHRS and CDR2 YFSETQ. The CDR3 is CASSLAFRGSSNSPLHF. The CDR3 region has the DNA TGCGCCAGCAGCTTGGCCTTTAGGGGGTCCAGCAATTCACCCCTCCACTTT.

This rearrangement joins TRBV5-1 to TRBJ2-4; no clear D gene. The CDR3 length is 15 residues. V lost 0 bases and J 3 bases, leaving 10 bases between the germline ends. CDR1 and CDR2 (germline): SGHRS, YFSETQ. The CDR3 loop is CASSLGGQLKNIQYF. In DNA, the CDR3 is TGCGCCAGCAGCTTGGGGGGTCAGCTCAAAAACATTCAGTACTTC. The full variable domain, completed using reference TRBV5-1 and TRBJ2-4, is KAGVTQTPRYLIKTRGQQVTLSCSPISGHRSVSWYQQTPGQGLQFLFEYFSETQRNKGNFPGRFSGRQFSNSRSEMNVSTLELGDSALYLCASSLGGQLKNIQYFGAGTRLSVL.

This clone was recorded a few times. The gene calls are TRBV7-8 and TRBJ1-5; perhaps TRBD1 as D (5 bases). Germline values: CDR1 SGHVS, CDR2 FQNEAQ. The CDR3 has 14 residues. Between the trimmed V and J ends, which lost 5 bases and 10 bases, there was a span of 18 bases. Written as DNA, the CDR3 is TGTGCCAGCAGCCCGCTGAGGGGTGTTGACCCCCAGCATTTT. Its protein is CASSPLRGVDPQHF.

V and J are TRBV7-6 and TRBJ2-3, with D perhaps TRBD1 (6 bases). The CDR3 runs 13 residues. Trimming shortened V by 3 bases and J by 5 bases, and 9 bases separated the two germline ends. CDR1 is SGHVS and CDR2 is FNYEAQ in the germline V gene. CDR3 sequence: CASSLTGRDTQYF. The CDR3 DNA sequence: TGTGCCAGCAGCTTGACAGGTCGAGATACGCAGTATTTT.

The rearrangement uses TRBV5-1 and TRBJ2-7; D not resolved. The CDR3 has 14 amino acids. V was shortened by 1 base and J by 5 bases, with 13 bases between the two germline ends. Germline V gives CDR1 SGHRS, CDR2 YFSETQ. The CDR3 spells CASSLLGRGDEQYF. The CDR3 DNA follows: TGCGCCAGCAGCTTGTTGGGTAGAGGCGACGAGCAGTACTTC.

This clone has more than one count but fewer than ten. This rearrangement joins TRBV11-1 to TRBJ2-1, with D tentatively TRBD1 (5 bases). CDR3 length equals 12 residues. V lost 1 base and J 13 bases, leaving 11 bases between the germline ends. Germline V gene sequence: CDR1 SGHAT, CDR2 FQDESV (reference sequence). The DNA of the CDR3 is TGTGCCAGCAGCTTAGTGCAGGGATACCAGTTCTTC. Translating it yields CASSLVQGYQFF.

This clone was seen a single time. The V gene is TRBV5-1, the J gene TRBJ2-1, with D hard to call. The CDR3 consists of 13 residues. CDR1 and CDR2 (germline): SGHRS, YFSETQ. V shed 4 bases and J shed 5 bases, with 10 bases lying between them. CDR3 residues: CASSADRDNEQFF. Written as DNA, the CDR3 is TGCGCCAGCAGCGCGGACCGAGACAATGAGCAGTTCTTC.

The CDR3 sequence: CASSLMGLAVTGELFF. CDR3 in DNA: TGCGCCAGCAGCTTGATGGGACTAGCGGTGACCGGGGAGCTGTTTTTT. V usage is TRBV5-1 and J usage is TRBJ2-2; 11 bases match TRBD2. This CDR3 contains 16 residues. Looked up from germline, CDR1 is SGHRS and CDR2 is YFSETQ. J lost 5 bases, V lost 1 base, and 4 bases had no gene match.